The rows below give T cell receptor beta chains drawn from one sample of a study of shared clonotypes between healthy human individuals. Method: immunoSEQ multiplex PCR; TCRdb's copy keeps in-frame clones and lacks some. This table holds approximately 1.5 million clones, 98% found once. Sequencing was performed on naive CD4+ T cells sorted from blood. All receptors derive from a man in his thirties or forties in good health. The CDR3 runs from the conserved cysteine through the conserved F or W.

v_call	j_call	cdr3_aa
TRBV7-8	TRBJ2-5	CASSLATFLLAELQETQYF
TRBV5-4	TRBJ1-4	CASSSASRGKYEKLFF
TRBV6-6	TRBJ2-5	CASSYSGGRETQYF
TRBV14	TRBJ1-5	CASSQVGGSDYSNQPQHF
TRBV29-1	TRBJ1-2	CSVGEFNGYTF
TRBV19	TRBJ1-4	CASSTGQANEKLFF
TRBV20-1	TRBJ2-1	CSASPRLEQFF
TRBV11-2	TRBJ2-1	CASSYTGTGTYNEQFF
TRBV6-1	TRBJ2-7	CASTPRVVYEQYF
TRBV27	TRBJ2-2	CASSLPTGELFF
TRBV7-9	TRBJ1-2	CASSKTSVGSYGYTF
TRBV10-1	TRBJ2-7	CASSESGTYEQYF
TRBV5-1	TRBJ2-1	CASSGSGTAMTSGRVVEQFF
TRBV5-1	TRBJ2-5	CASSVVNQETQYF
TRBV5-3	TRBJ2-3	CARSWELGTDTQYF
TRBV9	TRBJ2-7	CASSVEGSGSSYEQYF
TRBV27	TRBJ1-4	CASSPRITTNEKLFF
TRBV7-2	TRBJ2-5	CASSSYSDGTQYF
TRBV4-3	TRBJ2-1	CASSPGTAGEWEASYNEQFF
TRBV6-5	TRBJ1-2	CASSYSLGGKYGYTF
TRBV6-5	TRBJ1-4	CASRGTGKEKLFF
TRBV7-2	TRBJ2-7	CASSTPSYEQYF
TRBV7-2	TRBJ2-1	CASSVSRGNEQFF
TRBV29-1	TRBJ2-5	CSVDSGDGAQYF
TRBV11-2	TRBJ2-7	CASSPRLAGGSYEQYF
TRBV29-1	TRBJ2-7	CSAKRTGGVYEQYF
TRBV7-7	TRBJ2-3	CASSQGLAPTDTQYF
TRBV7-2	TRBJ1-1	CASSSTGPLVGTEAFF
TRBV18	TRBJ2-3	CASSRPDTQYF
TRBV15	TRBJ2-2	CATSRDGTVGTGELFF
TRBV27	TRBJ2-7	CASSSPGRGINEQYF
TRBV4-2	TRBJ1-2	CASSQDQTGGEGYGYTF
TRBV28	TRBJ1-1	CASIGQTEAFF
TRBV7-2	TRBJ2-2	CASSSPTGIGTGELFF
TRBV5-4	TRBJ2-7	CASTPGGTSGRSPYEQYF
TRBV7-2	TRBJ2-2	CASRGLVWGTGELFF
TRBV2	TRBJ1-2	CASSPPNLAGGGGYTF
TRBV7-8	TRBJ2-7	CASSTNMGLGVSEQYF
TRBV19	TRBJ1-5	CASSISNSFIIRPQHF
TRBV6-1	TRBJ2-4	CASSPGPLLSF
TRBV25-1	TRBJ1-4	CASSELGATNEKLFF
TRBV19	TRBJ1-1	CASRRRDLLNTEAFF
TRBV7-7	TRBJ2-7	CASSPLRGYEQYF
TRBV28	TRBJ2-7	CASSPTRLPSSYEQYF
TRBV19	TRBJ2-3	CASSISTTDTQYF
TRBV25-1	TRBJ1-1	CASSDSGRTEAFF
TRBV15	TRBJ1-1	CATSRNRANTEAFF
TRBV18	TRBJ2-2	CASSPPSRAGELFF
TRBV10-3	TRBJ2-1	CAISEPRDFYNEQFF
TRBV5-1	TRBJ2-3	CASSLFTGGRNTQYF